This record covers a single TCR beta chain. Assay used: immunoSEQ multiplex PCR; TCRdb lists only in-frame clones, some missing. This table holds roughly 150,000 clones, around four fifths found once. This record belongs to a study of blood T cell repertoires in COVID-19. Trimming left V 8 bases short and J 4 bases short, with 12 bases between. This CDR3 region has 13 residues. The germline V gene encodes CDR1 MNHEY and CDR2 SVGAGI. The chain combines TRBV6-5 with TRBJ1-3, with D unresolved. Sequenced sample: PBMCs or T cells enriched from blood (not recorded which). The TCR comes from a man between 65 and 85 years old who had been exposed to COVID-19. The CDR3, as DNA: TGTGCCAGCCTCTCCGAGGCGGGAAACACCATATATTTT. This encodes CASLSEAGNTIYF.